This entry concerns a single TCR beta chain. The Seattle patients, enrolled during active infection, were followed longitudinally. Losses at the gene ends were 1 base for V and 5 bases for J; bases not matched to a gene: 12. Germline CDR1 reads SGHVS; CDR2 reads FQNEAQ. This CDR3 contains 17 residues. These data originate in a study of blood T cell repertoires in COVID-19. Authors' data handling: Reference gene primers were amplified, and this amplification served to estimate nucleated cell counts. Method: immunoSEQ multiplex PCR; TCRdb's copy keeps in-frame clones and lacks some. The V and J calls and clone size are taken from that table; D and trimming were inferred from the DNA. Here the sample spans fewer than 200,000 clones, 84% being singletons.

The chain uses TRBV7-8 and TRBJ2-5, with 8 bases identical to TRBD2. This TCR came from an elderly woman with COVID-19, enrolled during active disease. Sequenced sample: peripheral blood. CDR3 coding DNA: TGTGCCAGCAGCTTAGTTGGTCTAGCGGGCGGTGGGGAGACCCAGTACTTC. This translates into CASSLVGLAGGGETQYF.